This is a list of T cell receptor beta chains from one sample in a study of post-analysis software for immune sequencing data. TCRdb independently ran MiXCR on the PCR reads; one entry per CDR3 protein. Of about 200,000 distinct CDR3 sequences listed, around 29% are singletons. The sequenced material came from blood. The receptors were gathered from a girl under 18 with multiple sclerosis. Each CDR3 is given with its conserved first and last residue. The D gene is left open where the match is weak. Size values are once, few and many counts, or a class for expanded clones, and some rows have none.

cdr3_length: 13
v_call: TRBV6-6
j_call: TRBJ2-5
clone_size: many
d_call: .
cdr3_nt: TGTGCCAGCAGTTACGCAGGTTGGGAGACCCAGTACTTC
cdr3_aa: CASSYAGWETQYF

cdr3_length: 16
v_call: TRBV4-2
j_call: TRBJ2-7
clone_size: .
d_call: .
cdr3_nt: TGTGCCAGCAGCCCTGCTGGGGAGTTTCCAACCTACGAGCAGTACTTC
cdr3_aa: CASSPAGEFPTYEQYF

cdr3_length: 16
v_call: TRBV28
j_call: TRBJ1-2
clone_size: many
d_call: TRBD1
cdr3_nt: TGTGCCAGCAGTCTAATTCCAGGGGGCGCGGGCTATGGCTACACCTTC
cdr3_aa: CASSLIPGGAGYGYTF

cdr3_length: 12
v_call: TRBV29-1
j_call: TRBJ1-1
clone_size: many
d_call: .
cdr3_nt: TGCAGCGTTGAAGTATCGCGGACAGAAGCTTTCTTT
cdr3_aa: CSVEVSRTEAFF

cdr3_length: 15
v_call: TRBV10-1
j_call: TRBJ2-1
clone_size: many
d_call: .
cdr3_nt: TGCGCCAGCAGTGAAGCCGGGACGGAGGTCAATGAGCAGTTCTTC
cdr3_aa: CASSEAGTEVNEQFF

cdr3_length: 11
v_call: TRBV20-1
j_call: TRBJ1-1
clone_size: few
d_call: .
cdr3_nt: TGCAGTGCCGTCCCGAACACTGAAGCTTTCTTT
cdr3_aa: CSAVPNTEAFF

cdr3_length: 12
v_call: TRBV7-9
j_call: TRBJ2-7
clone_size: .
d_call: .
cdr3_nt: TGTGCCAGCAGCTTAGGCAGGAGCGAGCAGTACTTC
cdr3_aa: CASSLGRSEQYF

cdr3_length: 15
v_call: TRBV7-9
j_call: TRBJ2-1
clone_size: few
d_call: .
cdr3_nt: TGTGCCAGCAGCTTGGGGCAGGGGCTTCACAATGAGCAGTTCTTC
cdr3_aa: CASSLGQGLHNEQFF

cdr3_length: 13
v_call: TRBV20-1
j_call: TRBJ2-1
clone_size: many
d_call: .
cdr3_nt: TGCAGTGCCAAACCCGGGGGAGTCAGTGAGCAGTTCTTC
cdr3_aa: CSAKPGGVSEQFF

cdr3_length: 16
v_call: TRBV20-1
j_call: TRBJ2-7
clone_size: .
d_call: TRBD2
cdr3_nt: TGCAGTGTCATAAGGTTAGCGGGGACCCGATCCTACGAGCAGTACTTC
cdr3_aa: CSVIRLAGTRSYEQYF

cdr3_length: 14
v_call: TRBV5-1
j_call: TRBJ2-3
clone_size: few
d_call: TRBD1
cdr3_nt: TGCGCCAGCAGCGGGACAGGGGTAGCAGATACGCAGTATTTT
cdr3_aa: CASSGTGVADTQYF

cdr3_length: 14
v_call: TRBV29-1
j_call: TRBJ2-3
clone_size: many
d_call: TRBD1
cdr3_nt: TGCAGCGTTGAACCCAGACAGGGAACAGATACGCAGTATTTT
cdr3_aa: CSVEPRQGTDTQYF

cdr3_length: 13
v_call: TRBV20-1
j_call: TRBJ1-1
clone_size: few
d_call: TRBD1
cdr3_nt: TGCAGTGCTAGTGGGAGGGGGCCCACTGAAGCTTTCTTT
cdr3_aa: CSASGRGPTEAFF

cdr3_length: 14
v_call: TRBV12-3/TRBV12-4
j_call: TRBJ2-7
clone_size: once
d_call: TRBD1
cdr3_nt: TGTGCCAGCAGTTACAGGGGCAGGGGTTACGAGCAGTACTTC
cdr3_aa: CASSYRGRGYEQYF

cdr3_length: 13
v_call: TRBV20-1
j_call: TRBJ2-7
clone_size: many
d_call: .
cdr3_nt: TGCAGTGCTAATACGGGGGCGGCGGGCGAGCAGTACTTC
cdr3_aa: CSANTGAAGEQYF

cdr3_length: 12
v_call: TRBV30
j_call: TRBJ2-7
clone_size: .
d_call: .
cdr3_nt: TGTGCCTGGAACCCCGCACCCTACGAGCAGTACTTC
cdr3_aa: CAWNPAPYEQYF

cdr3_length: 14
v_call: TRBV20-1
j_call: TRBJ2-1
clone_size: many
d_call: TRBD2
cdr3_nt: TGCAGTGCTTGGGCTAGCGGCCCGGAAAATGAGCAGTTCTTC
cdr3_aa: CSAWASGPENEQFF

cdr3_length: 15
v_call: TRBV6-6
j_call: TRBJ1-4
clone_size: few
d_call: .
cdr3_nt: TGTGCCAGCAGTTACTCGTCTGGGGGGTCTGAAAAACTGTTTTTT
cdr3_aa: CASSYSSGGSEKLFF

cdr3_length: 12
v_call: TRBV5-1
j_call: TRBJ2-7
clone_size: few
d_call: TRBD1
cdr3_nt: TGCGCCCGAGGGACAGGGCGGTACGAGCAGTACTTC
cdr3_aa: CARGTGRYEQYF

cdr3_length: 12
v_call: TRBV4-2
j_call: TRBJ2-2
clone_size: few
d_call: .
cdr3_nt: TGTGCCAGCGCCCCGGACGCCGGGGAGCTGTTTTTT
cdr3_aa: CASAPDAGELFF

cdr3_length: 14
v_call: TRBV6-6
j_call: TRBJ2-5
clone_size: few
d_call: .
cdr3_nt: TGTGCCAGCACTCGGACCGGGTCGTGGGAGACCCAGTACTTC
cdr3_aa: CASTRTGSWETQYF

cdr3_length: 13
v_call: TRBV11-2
j_call: TRBJ2-1
clone_size: .
d_call: .
cdr3_nt: TGTGCCAGCAGCTTTTTGCAGGGAGATGAGCAGTTCTTC
cdr3_aa: CASSFLQGDEQFF

cdr3_length: 15
v_call: TRBV5-1
j_call: TRBJ2-1
clone_size: many
d_call: TRBD2
cdr3_nt: TGCGCCAGCAGCATCACTAGCGGGGGAGCCAATGAGCAGTTCTTC
cdr3_aa: CASSITSGGANEQFF

cdr3_length: 15
v_call: TRBV4-2
j_call: TRBJ2-7
clone_size: .
d_call: TRBD1
cdr3_nt: TGTGCCAGCAGCCAAGAGAGGACAGGGGTCGACGAGCAGTACTTC
cdr3_aa: CASSQERTGVDEQYF

cdr3_length: 12
v_call: TRBV5-1
j_call: TRBJ2-7
clone_size: many
d_call: .
cdr3_nt: TGCGCCAGCAGCTTTCGTCGAGACGAGCAGTACTTC
cdr3_aa: CASSFRRDEQYF

cdr3_length: 14
v_call: TRBV28
j_call: TRBJ2-5
clone_size: few
d_call: .
cdr3_nt: TGTGCCAGCAGTCGAGGGACCGAGCAAGAGACCCAGTACTTC
cdr3_aa: CASSRGTEQETQYF

cdr3_length: 18
v_call: TRBV6-2/TRBV6-3
j_call: TRBJ2-1
clone_size: many
d_call: TRBD2
cdr3_nt: TGTGCCAGCAGTAAGACTAGCGGGGGCATCATCTCCTACAATGAGCAGTTCTTC
cdr3_aa: CASSKTSGGIISYNEQFF

cdr3_length: 13
v_call: TRBV12-3/TRBV12-4
j_call: TRBJ2-4
clone_size: .
d_call: TRBD1
cdr3_nt: TGTGCCAGCAGCGGACAGGGGGAAAACATTCAGTACTTC
cdr3_aa: CASSGQGENIQYF

cdr3_length: 15
v_call: TRBV4-1
j_call: TRBJ2-1
clone_size: many
d_call: .
cdr3_nt: TGCGCCAGCACGGTTGGACCCCTTACCTACAATGAGCAGTTCTTC
cdr3_aa: CASTVGPLTYNEQFF

cdr3_length: 18
v_call: TRBV4-1
j_call: TRBJ2-3
clone_size: few
d_call: TRBD2
cdr3_nt: TGCGCCAGCAGCCCACGAGGATTGGGCGGGGGGGCCGGTGATACGCAGTATTTT
cdr3_aa: CASSPRGLGGGAGDTQYF

cdr3_length: 16
v_call: TRBV20-1
j_call: TRBJ2-7
clone_size: .
d_call: TRBD1
cdr3_nt: TGCAGTGCTAGGCGACAGGGTTTATCTCGGGTGTACGAGCAGTACTTC
cdr3_aa: CSARRQGLSRVYEQYF

cdr3_length: 13
v_call: TRBV20-1
j_call: TRBJ1-1
clone_size: .
d_call: .
cdr3_nt: TGCAGTGCGATGGGGCAGATGAACACTGAAGCTTTCTTT
cdr3_aa: CSAMGQMNTEAFF

cdr3_length: 13
v_call: TRBV12-5
j_call: TRBJ2-3
clone_size: many
d_call: .
cdr3_nt: TGTGCTAGTGGTATAGCTAGCACAGATACGCAGTATTTT
cdr3_aa: CASGIASTDTQYF

cdr3_length: 18
v_call: TRBV5-1
j_call: TRBJ1-1
clone_size: few
d_call: TRBD1
cdr3_nt: TGCGCCAGCAGCCTATCCGGGACAGGGGCTCCTCTGAACACTGAAGCTTTCTTT
cdr3_aa: CASSLSGTGAPLNTEAFF

cdr3_length: 19
v_call: TRBV12-3/TRBV12-4
j_call: TRBJ1-6
clone_size: many
d_call: .
cdr3_nt: TGTGCCAGCAGGCCCCGAGGAACGGGGGGGTCCCCGCTTAATTCACCCCTCCACTTT
cdr3_aa: CASRPRGTGGSPLNSPLHF